The rows below give T cell receptor beta chains drawn from one sample of a study of shared clonotypes between healthy human individuals. This table comes from immunoSEQ multiplex PCR, and its TCRdb copy is limited to in-frame clones, with some not included. Here the sample spans around 600,000 clones, approximately 95% being singletons. The specimen was naive CD8+ T cells sorted from blood. Receptors were obtained from a woman aged 30 to 39 in good health. Each CDR3 is given with its conserved first and last residue. The D gene is left open where the match is weak. Clone size appears in some rows only: once, few, many, or a class for an expanded clone.

TRBV30	NA	TRBJ1-5	NA	TGTGCCTGGAGTCCCGGGTTTAGCAATCAGCCCCAGCATTTT	CAWSPGFSNQPQHF
TRBV19	NA	TRBJ1-5	TRBD1	TGTGCCAGTAGTTTCCGGGACAGCCTATTCTATAGCAATCAGCCCCAGCATTTT	CASSFRDSLFYSNQPQHF
TRBV28	NA	TRBJ2-7	TRBD2	TGTGCCAGCAGTTTAGCTAGCGGGAGTGAGCAGTACTTC	CASSLASGSEQYF
TRBV28	NA	TRBJ2-7	NA	TGTGCCAGCAGTTTTTTCTTGGGCAGAAGCTACGAGCAGTACTTC	CASSFFLGRSYEQYF
TRBV2	NA	TRBJ2-1	TRBD1	TGTGCCAGCAAGCGGACAGGGGGCAGCGAGCAGTTCTTC	CASKRTGGSEQFF
TRBV27	NA	TRBJ2-3	NA	TGTGCCAGCAGTCCCGGTAAGGGGGAGATCACAGATACGCAGTATTTT	CASSPGKGEITDTQYF
TRBV19	NA	TRBJ1-1	TRBD1	TGTGCCAGTGCAACCGGGACAGGTTTGGTTGAAGCTTTCTTT	CASATGTGLVEAFF
TRBV19	NA	TRBJ2-1	TRBD2	TGTGCCAGTAGTATCCCTAGCGGGAACAATGAGCAGTTCTTC	CASSIPSGNNEQFF
TRBV5-4	NA	TRBJ2-7	NA	TGTGCCAGCAGCTTTGGCTTCGGGTCTAGCGCCGCCTACGAGCAGTACTTC	CASSFGFGSSAAYEQYF
TRBV7-9	once	TRBJ2-5	TRBD2	TGTGCCAGCAGCGCCCCTAGCGGCCAAGAGACCCAGTACTTC	CASSAPSGQETQYF
TRBV27	NA	TRBJ2-7	TRBD1	TGTGCCAGCAGCGACAGGGGGCTCGAGGACGAGCAGTACTTC	CASSDRGLEDEQYF
TRBV27	NA	TRBJ1-1	NA	TGTGCCAGCAGTGGGCACCCCGAGTCCGGGGCAGAAGCTTTCTTT	CASSGHPESGAEAFF
TRBV5-4	NA	TRBJ1-1	NA	TGTGCCACCGGACCAGAGACGGAACCCTATGAAGCTTTCTTT	CATGPETEPYEAFF
TRBV4-1	NA	TRBJ2-1	TRBD2	TGCGCCAGCAGCCAAGCGCCCAGTAGCGGGGAGACCTACAATGAGCAGTTCTTC	CASSQAPSSGETYNEQFF
TRBV19	NA	TRBJ2-5	TRBD2	TGTGCCAGTAGTATCGGATCGGGGGGACTCCAAGAGACCCAGTACTTC	CASSIGSGGLQETQYF
TRBV7-9	few	TRBJ2-7	NA	TGTGCCAGCAGCTTAGGCCCCGAGCAGTACTTC	CASSLGPEQYF
TRBV4-1	NA	TRBJ1-2	TRBD1	TGCGCCAGCAGCCAAGATTTGGGACAGGGTAATGGCTACACCTTC	CASSQDLGQGNGYTF
TRBV7-8	NA	TRBJ2-5	TRBD1	TGTGCCAGCAGCTTAGGGACAGGACAAGAGACCCAGTACTTC	CASSLGTGQETQYF
TRBV5-6	NA	TRBJ2-1	TRBD2	TGTGCCAGCAGCTTGGTGGCTAGCGGGGATCACAATGAGCAGTTCTTC	CASSLVASGDHNEQFF
TRBV6-1	NA	TRBJ2-3	NA	TGTGCCAGCGGTTGGGAGGCGCATGATAGAGATACGCAGTATTTT	CASGWEAHDRDTQYF
TRBV28	once	TRBJ1-3	NA	TGTGCCAGCAGTTTGGCAGTCTCTGGAAACACCATATATTTT	CASSLAVSGNTIYF
TRBV5-1	NA	TRBJ2-1	NA	TGCGCCAGCAGCTTGGACAGTTACAATGAGCAGTTCTTC	CASSLDSYNEQFF
TRBV27	NA	TRBJ2-1	TRBD2	TGTGCCAGCAGTTGGACTAGCGGATACAATGAGCAGTTCTTC	CASSWTSGYNEQFF
TRBV5-1	NA	TRBJ1-1	TRBD1	TGCGCCAGCAGCCCGGGACAGAGTGAAGCTTTCTTT	CASSPGQSEAFF
TRBV9	NA	TRBJ2-1	TRBD2	TGTGCCAGCAGCGTAGGGACTAGTTCGAATGAGCAGTTCTTC	CASSVGTSSNEQFF
TRBV27	NA	TRBJ2-7	TRBD2	TGTGCCAGCAGTCCCGGGACTAGCGGGAGGGGCGAGCAGTACTTC	CASSPGTSGRGEQYF
TRBV7-9	NA	TRBJ1-3	TRBD1	TGTGCCAGCGGAACGGACAGGGGTGGAAACACCATATATTTT	CASGTDRGGNTIYF
TRBV2	NA	TRBJ2-3	TRBD2	TGTGCCAGCAGTGACTGGGTAGCGGGCCAAGACGCAGTATTT	CASSDWVAGQDAVF
TRBV7-9	NA	TRBJ1-3	NA	TGTGCCAGCAGCTTTCCGGGGTTGAGGTCCTCTGGAAACACCATATATTTT	CASSFPGLRSSGNTIYF
TRBV2	NA	TRBJ1-3	NA	TGTGCCAGCAGTGACCGGGACAACGTACACCTAGGCTTT	CASSDRDNVHLGF
TRBV28	once	TRBJ2-7	NA	TGTGCCAGCAGTTACAGTTCCTCCTACGAGCAGTACTTC	CASSYSSSYEQYF
TRBV19	NA	TRBJ1-1	TRBD1	TGTGCCAGTACCCCCCAGGGGGCAACGAACACTGAAGCTTTCTTT	CASTPQGATNTEAFF
TRBV7-9	NA	TRBJ1-5	NA	TGTGCCAGCAGCTTAGCGCTAGATAGCAATCAGCCCCAGCATTTT	CASSLALDSNQPQHF
TRBV14	NA	TRBJ1-1	NA	TGTGCCAGCAGCCAAGATCTCGTCATGAACACTGAAGCTTTCTTT	CASSQDLVMNTEAFF
TRBV5-6	NA	TRBJ2-3	TRBD2	TGTGCCAGCAGTCCCACTAGCGGGAGGGCCGTAGATACGCAGTATTTT	CASSPTSGRAVDTQYF
TRBV27	NA	TRBJ1-4	NA	TGTGCCAGTACCGGGACTCCCAATGAAAAACTGTTTTTT	CASTGTPNEKLFF
TRBV5-1	NA	TRBJ2-7	NA	TGCGCCAGCAGCTTGGCAGGGTACTCCTACGAGCAGTACTTC	CASSLAGYSYEQYF
TRBV5-4	NA	TRBJ2-2	NA	TGTGCCAGCAGATCAGGGAACACCGGGGAGCTGTTTTTT	CASRSGNTGELFF
TRBV28	NA	TRBJ2-2	TRBD1	TGTGCCAGCAGATTACAGGGGAGTACCGGGGAGCTGTTTTTT	CASRLQGSTGELFF